What follows describes a single TCR beta chain. What it binds is unknown. These data come from a study of T cells in Graves' hyperthyroidism and ophthalmopathy. General study points: Most thyroid clonotypes with frequency above 0.001 were detected in blood. Classification by a 13 V-J model distinguished ophthalmopathy from stable hyperthyroidism.

The investigators amplified TCR beta CDR3 regions from RNA transcripts. HTBI primers were employed in a first-round RT-PCR of the TCR CDR3. TCRdb processed the multiplex PCR reads anew with MiXCR; each CDR3 protein has one entry. Of a few hundred thousand distinct CDR3 sequences listed, around 45% are singletons. V lost 4 bases to trimming and J lost 0 bases, with 7 bases between them. This CDR3 region has 14 residues. Germline CDR1 is LNHDA and CDR2 is SQIVND (reference sequence). Across 18 months, stable Graves' hyperthyroidism was marked by no progression to ophthalmopathy. The V call is TRBV19, the J call TRBJ1-3; weak D call: TRBD1 (6 bases). The sequenced material came from peripheral blood or thyroid tissue (not recorded which). The receptor comes from a woman under 30 with Graves' hyperthyroidism. CDR3 in DNA: TGTGCCAGTAGTAGGACAGTCTCTGGAAACACCATATATTTT. This codes for CASSRTVSGNTIYF.